This T cell receptor (beta chain) was recorded in a study of T-cell memory formation after mild COVID-19. As for the study in general: In these data, TCR clusters were largely donor specific.

The CDR3 consists of 12 residues. Trimming took 6 bases from V and 4 from J, leaving 10 bases between them. Germline CDR1 and CDR2: SNHLY and FYNNEI. TCRdb itself ran the 5' RACE reads through MiXCR, one entry per CDR3 protein. This table has about 47,000 distinct CDR3 sequences, 7.5% to 10% appearing once. The sequenced sample was PBMCs or a T cell subset sorted from them (not recorded which). The rearrangement uses TRBV2 and TRBJ2-7; D remains ambiguous. The sequence derives from an adult woman who had mild COVID-19 (a few samples of this study predate the infection). Cell type and time point are not known. CDR3 in DNA: TGTGCCAGCAGGGCCCACCTGTACGAGCAGTACTTC. Its protein product is CASRAHLYEQYF.